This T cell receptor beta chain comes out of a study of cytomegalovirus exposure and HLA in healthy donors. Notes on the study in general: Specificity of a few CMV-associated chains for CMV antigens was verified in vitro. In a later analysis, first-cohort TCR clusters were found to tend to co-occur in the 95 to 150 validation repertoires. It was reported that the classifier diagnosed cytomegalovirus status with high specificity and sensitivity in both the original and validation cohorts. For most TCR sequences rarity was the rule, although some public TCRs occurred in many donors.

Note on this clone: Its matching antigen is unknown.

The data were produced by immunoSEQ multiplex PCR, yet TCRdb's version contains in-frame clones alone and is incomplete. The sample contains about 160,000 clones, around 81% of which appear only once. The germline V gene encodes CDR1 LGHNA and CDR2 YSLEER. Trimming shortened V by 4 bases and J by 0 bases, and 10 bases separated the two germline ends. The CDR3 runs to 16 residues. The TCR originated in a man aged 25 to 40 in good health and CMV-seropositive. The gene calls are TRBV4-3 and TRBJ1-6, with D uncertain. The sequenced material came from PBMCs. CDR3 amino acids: CASSPARSSYNSPLHF. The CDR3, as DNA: TGCGCCAGCAGCCCTGCACGGAGCTCCTATAATTCACCCCTCCACTTT.